These 27 T cell receptor beta chains share one sample of origin, sequenced in a study of blood T cells in healthy people across ages. The authors ran a second PCR of 7 to 11 cycles using a sample-barcoded 5' primer and a J-beta primer mix. TCRdb re-analysed the 5' RACE reads in MiXCR, keeping a single row per CDR3 protein. The sample comprises about 800,000 distinct CDR3 sequences, around 25% of which are singletons, and around 3.6% rests with the top ten. This same sample was also part of a study on T cells of mothers and their children.

Sequences were obtained from blood. Receptors were obtained from a boy younger than 18 in good health.

This clonotype was seen only a few times. A read error may account for a junction end that differs from germline. This chain links TRBV13 with TRBJ2-1, with D maybe TRBD1 (5 bases). This CDR3 region has 14 residues. In germline, CDR1 is PRHDT, CDR2 FYEKMQ (reference sequence). CDR3 nucleotides: TGTGCCAGCAGTCTTAGGGGCCTTTACAATGAGCAGATCTTC. It codes for CASSLRGLYNEQIF.

The chain recombines TRBV7-2 with TRBJ2-4; D tentatively reads TRBD1 or TRBD2 (5 bases each). Germline V lookup: CDR1 SGHTA, CDR2 FQGNSA. Deletions cut 5 bases from V and 1 base from J, with 18 bases between. The CDR3 totals 17 residues. The CDR3 loop is CASSPEGRWGAKNIQYF. The CDR3 coding sequence is TGTGCCAGCAGCCCTGAGGGGCGGTGGGGGGCCAAAAACATTCAGTACTTC.

Comments on this clonotype: Sequence at one end of the junction differs from germline and may be a read error. The V gene is TRBV6-5, the J gene TRBJ1-4, with D perhaps TRBD1 (6 bases). CDR1 and CDR2 (germline): MNHEY, SVGAGI. This CDR3 region has 14 residues. The CDR3 here is CASSTGQTDEKLFF. CDR3 nucleotides: TGCGCCAGCAGTACAGGACAGACCGACGAAAAACTGTTTTTT.

This clonotype showed up just a few times. V is TRBV9 and J is TRBJ1-1; the D gene is possibly TRBD1 (5 bases). The CDR3 runs 14 residues. V was pared by 0 bases and J by 10 bases, with 16 bases between. Germline V gene data show CDR1 as SGDLS and CDR2 as YYNGEE. The CDR3 spells CASSVDQGITPAFF. The CDR3 DNA is TGTGCCAGCAGCGTAGACCAGGGCATAACGCCAGCTTTCTTT.

This chain uses TRBV6-6 with TRBJ1-2; 7 positions match TRBD1. This CDR3 has 14 residues. The germline V gene has CDR1 MNHNY and CDR2 SVGAGI (reference sequence). V was clipped by 5 bases and J by 3 bases; unmatched bases: 6. The CDR3 nucleotides are TGTGCCAGCAGTACAGGCAGGGGGTACTATGGCTACACCTTC. Its protein is CASSTGRGYYGYTF.

The chain combines TRBV29-1 with TRBJ2-5; D might be TRBD1 (6 bases). Trimming shortened V by 7 bases and J by 0 bases, and 9 bases separated the two germline ends. The CDR3 is 12 amino acids. Germline assignment: CDR1 SQVTM and CDR2 ANQGSEA. The CDR3 spells CSAGDNQETQYF. The DNA of the CDR3 is TGCAGCGCCGGGGACAACCAAGAGACCCAGTACTTC.

The gene calls are TRBV29-1 and TRBJ2-1; TRBD2 is a possible D gene (6 bases). CDR1 is SQVTM and CDR2 is ANQGSEA in the germline V gene. Between the trimmed V and J ends, which lost 3 bases and 6 bases, there was a span of 9 bases. The CDR3 extends over 12 amino acids. In DNA, the CDR3 is TGCAGCGTTGACAACGGGGGCAATGAGCAGTTCTTC. Protein sequence: CSVDNGGNEQFF.

The V and J genes are TRBV7-9 and TRBJ1-2; D gene unclear. This CDR3 has 13 residues. V lost 1 base and J 8 bases, leaving 11 bases between the germline ends. Germline V gene data show CDR1 as SEHNR and CDR2 as FQNEAQ (reference sequence). The CDR3 here is CASSLGIQWGYTF. The CDR3 nucleotides read TGTGCCAGCAGCTTAGGAATCCAATGGGGCTACACCTTC.

The table lists this clonotype with a few counts. This chain joins TRBV7-2 and TRBJ1-4; 9 bases line up with TRBD1. Germline loops: CDR1 SGHTA, CDR2 FQGNSA. The CDR3 runs 15 residues. The J segment lost 8 bases and the V segment lost 1 base, leaving 5 bases of the junction unmatched. The CDR3 DNA sequence: TGTGCCAGCAGCTTAGGGGGACAGGGTGGCGAAAAACTGTTTTTT. It is translated as CASSLGGQGGEKLFF.

The V call is TRBV11-2, the J call TRBJ2-1; TRBD1 matches at 7 bases. CDR3 length: 17 amino acids. With 4 bases clipped from V and 1 base from J, the junction kept 10 bases outside the gene matches. CDR1 and CDR2 (germline): SGHAT, FQNNGV. CDR3 bases: TGTGCCAGCAGCTATCGTAGGGACAGATTTTCCTACAATGAGCAGTTCTTC. Protein product: CASSYRRDRFSYNEQFF.

The rearrangement links TRBV5-1 to TRBJ2-3, with D perhaps assigned TRBD1 or TRBD2 (6 bases each). The CDR3 totals 14 residues. CDR1 is SGHRS and CDR2 is YFSETQ in the germline V gene. Trimming removed 2 bases at V and 6 bases at J, with 13 bases between. The CDR3 nucleotides are TGCGCCAGCAGCTTTCGAAACGGGGGCGATACGCAGTATTTT. Amino acids: CASSFRNGGDTQYF.

The V call is TRBV4-3, the J call TRBJ1-4; the match to TRBD1 covers 7 bases. Per the germline V gene, CDR1 is LGHNA and CDR2 is YSLEER. This CDR3 has 17 amino acids. V shed 4 bases, J shed 8 bases, and the junction held 16 bases outside the gene matches. CDR3 sequence (DNA): TGCGCCAGCAGCCCCGGGCAAGGGGGCCTACTGGGAGAAAAACTGTTTTTT. This sequence encodes CASSPGQGGLLGEKLFF.

The J gene is TRBJ2-1, the V gene TRBV12-3 or TRBV12-4; the D gene is possibly TRBD1 (5 bases). With 2 bases removed from V and 6 bases from J, the gap between germline ends came to 11 bases. The CDR3 is made up of 14 amino acids. In nucleotides, the CDR3 is TGTGCCAGCAGTTTAATAGGGGCTGGCAATGAGCAGTTCTTC. Translated: CASSLIGAGNEQFF.

The chain has TRBV20-1 and TRBJ2-1; D is unclear. The last part of the DNA fits TRBJ2-5 better; the J call may be wrong. The CDR3 length is 13 residues. Per germline, CDR1 DFQATT and CDR2 SNEGSKA (reference sequence). CDR3 DNA: TGCAGTGCTAGAAGAGACCCTGGGGAGACCCAGTACTTC. As protein: CSARRDPGETQYF.

This clonotype came up a few times. This chain connects TRBV5-1 to TRBJ1-1, with D perhaps matching TRBD1 (6 bases). The V end lost 2 bases, the J end lost 0 bases, and 14 bases lay between the germline ends. Per the germline V gene, CDR1 is SGHRS and CDR2 is YFSETQ. The CDR3 loop spans 16 amino acids. The CDR3 coding sequence is TGCGCCAGCAGCTTCAGGGGTGCTTACTTGAACACTGAAGCTTTCTTT. Encoded protein: CASSFRGAYLNTEAFF.

For this clonotype: The germline gene is not matched at one end of the junction; a read error may be the cause. The chain is built from TRBV7-7 and TRBJ2-5; 9 nucleotides align to TRBD2. CDR3 length: 16 residues. In germline, CDR1 is SSHAT, CDR2 FNYEAQ (reference sequence). For the CDR3, the DNA is TGTGCTAGCAGCTTAGAGGCGGGGGCCCGACTAGCGGCCCAGTACTTC. Protein product: CASSLEAGARLAAQYF. The full variable domain, its missing parts supplied by reference TRBV7-7 and TRBJ2-5, is GAGVSQSPRYKVTKRGQDVTLRCDPISSHATLYWYQQALGQGPEFLTYFNYEAQPDKSGLPSDRFSAERPEGSISTLTIQRTEQRDSAMYRCASSLEAGARLAAQYFGPGTRLLVL.

The genes are TRBV12-3 or TRBV12-4 and TRBJ2-5; D is possibly TRBD2 (6 bases). The last part of the DNA fits TRBJ2-7 better; the J call may be wrong. The CDR3 is made up of 15 amino acids. CDR3 sequence reads: CASSANWGDLGEQYF. The CDR3 region has the DNA TGTGCCAGCAGTGCTAACTGGGGGGATCTCGGCGAGCAGTACTTC.

The V and J genes are TRBV6-5 and TRBJ1-2; 10 nucleotides line up with TRBD1. J was trimmed by 4 bases and V by 5 bases; bases with no gene match: 10. The germline V gene has CDR1 MNHEY and CDR2 SVGAGI. CDR3 size: 16 residues. CDR3: CASSTRDRGLTYGYTF. For the CDR3, the DNA is TGTGCCAGCAGTACCCGTGACAGGGGGCTTACCTATGGCTACACCTTC.

This clonotype was recorded at least ten times. The chain is built from TRBV27 and TRBJ1-2; tentatively, D is TRBD1 (5 bases). The germline V gene has CDR1 MNHEY and CDR2 SMNVEV (reference sequence). The V and J ends lost 3 bases and 5 bases respectively, with 13 bases between them. CDR3 length: 14 amino acids. The CDR3 loop reads CASSLGWGPYGYTF. The DNA for the CDR3 is TGTGCCAGCAGTTTGGGGTGGGGACCTTATGGCTACACCTTC.

V is TRBV19 and J is TRBJ2-6; D is unresolved. The CDR3 contains 16 residues. From germline, CDR1 is LNHDA and CDR2 SQIVND (reference sequence). Trimming took off 1 base at V and 0 bases at J, with 7 bases between the two ends. The CDR3 DNA reads TGTGCCAGTAGTATAGGGACCGGCTCTGGGGCCAACGTCCTGACTTTC. Protein product: CASSIGTGSGANVLTF. Complete variable domain (other parts from reference TRBV19 and TRBJ2-6): DGGITQSPKYLFRKEGQNVTLSCEQNLNHDAMYWYRQDPGQGLRLIYYSQIVNDFQKGDIAEGYSVSREKKESFPLTVTSAQKNPTAFYLCASSIGTGSGANVLTFGAGSRLTVL.

This clonotype came up a few times. The chain combines TRBV27 with TRBJ1-4; D ambiguous. Trimming took off 7 bases at V and 4 bases at J, with 16 bases between the two ends. Germline V lookup: CDR1 MNHEY, CDR2 SMNVEV (reference sequence). The CDR3 covers 15 residues. The CDR3 protein is CASNPSRENNEKLFF. In DNA, the CDR3 is TGTGCCAGCAATCCTTCTCGGGAAAATAATGAAAAACTGTTTTTT.

This clonotype appeared a few times. The chain is built from TRBV5-6 and TRBJ2-5, with 10 bases aligning to TRBD1. The trim removed 2 bases at V and 5 bases at J, leaving 9 bases unmatched. Germline V gene sequence: CDR1 SGHDT, CDR2 YYEEEE. This CDR3 contains 16 residues. CDR3 sequence (DNA): TGTGCCAGCAGCTTCCCCGGGGACAGGGGCGAGGAGACCCAGTACTTC. Translation: CASSFPGDRGEETQYF.

Here the CDR3 DNA reads TGTGCCAGCAGCCTGGACGGGGGGCTGGAGACCCAGTACTTC. This codes for CASSLDGGLETQYF. The J gene is TRBJ2-5, the V gene TRBV11-3; D is possibly TRBD2 (7 bases). Trimming took 5 bases from V and 5 from J, leaving 15 bases between them. The CDR3 spans 14 residues. CDR1 SGHNT and CDR2 YENEEA come from the germline V gene.

This clonotype has a handful of counts. This chain links TRBV3-1 with TRBJ2-3; 7 bases align to TRBD2. V lost 5 bases to trimming and J lost 3 bases; unmatched junction nucleotides: 5. CDR1 is LGHDT, CDR2 YNNKEL, per germline (reference sequence). The CDR3 is made up of 14 amino acids. DNA for the CDR3: TGTGCCAGCAGCAAAGGACTAGTAACAGATACGCAGTATTTT. Translation: CASSKGLVTDTQYF.

The chain combines TRBV12-3 or TRBV12-4 with TRBJ1-2; TRBD1 agrees at 8 bases. Trimming cost V 5 bases and J 6 bases; bases outside gene matches: 17. The CDR3 has 17 amino acids. The CDR3 region is CASSPQWGQGARNGYTF. The CDR3, as DNA: TGTGCCAGCAGTCCCCAGTGGGGTCAGGGGGCGCGGAATGGCTACACCTTC.

This clonotype was counted only a few times. The CDR3 sequence: CSVGWVPTF. The CDR3 DNA follows: TGCAGCGTTGGGTGGGTACCCACCTTC. V is TRBV29-1 and J is TRBJ1-2, with D hard to call. CDR1 and CDR2 from the germline V gene are SQVTM and ANQGSEA. Trimming stripped 4 bases from V and 13 bases from J, with 10 bases between. CDR3 length equals 9 residues.

This clonotype was detected only a few times. The chain employs TRBV20-1 and TRBJ2-3; a possible D gene is TRBD1 (6 bases). Germline CDR1 is DFQATT and CDR2 is SNEGSKA (reference sequence). The CDR3 runs to 12 residues. V dropped 6 bases and J dropped 9 bases, with 16 bases sitting between them. The CDR3 bases are TGCAGTGCCGGGGCCTACCAGGGGACGCAGTATTTT. Translated, it gives CSAGAYQGTQYF.